What follows is one TCR beta chain and its context. The data derive from a study of blood T cell repertoires in COVID-19. About the research overall: Samples came from the United States, Italy and Spain, spanning acute and convalescent COVID-19. Nucleic acid was either cDNA or gDNA, and it came from T cells, B-cell-depleted T cells, or PBMCs.

CDR3 length equals 17 residues. From germline, CDR1 is SEHNR and CDR2 FQNEAQ (reference sequence). Trimming at V came to 5 bases and at J to 1 base, leaving 11 bases not matched to a gene. Using immunoSEQ multiplex PCR, the repertoire was profiled, and TCRdb retains in-frame clones only, with some absent. The sample lists some 150,000 clones; 84% were seen once. Sequenced input: peripheral blood. The V call is TRBV7-9, the J call TRBJ1-2; 9 nucleotides line up with TRBD1. The TCR was taken from a human donor in a cohort sampled during active COVID-19. The CDR3 loop is CASSDDTGTGNNYGYTF. The CDR3 nucleotides are TGTGCCAGCAGCGACGACACCGGGACAGGGAATAACTATGGCTACACCTTC.